Below, 24 T cell receptor beta chains from the same sample are listed, as sequenced in a study of human T cells and chemical hapten exposure. Specified time point: patch test 2, 6 weeks after DPC sensitization. Treatment reported: therapeutic diphenylcyclopropenone sensitization with weekly scalp DPC. TCRdb itself ran the RACE reads through MiXCR, one entry per CDR3 protein. The table has about 400,000 distinct CDR3 sequences, just under 6.5% seen once; the top ten hold roughly 5.4%. The sample in question was whole blood, obtained in connection with sensitization to the hapten diphenylcyclopropenone (DPC). The receptors shown here come from a woman under 30 with alopecia areata. Some clones in this sample may be carry-over from other donors' samples.

This clonotype was observed a few times. The chain employs TRBV18 and TRBJ1-1; D call uncertain. The CDR3 loop spans 13 amino acids. The germline V gene has CDR1 KGHSH and CDR2 LQKENI. Between the trimmed V and J ends, which lost 3 bases and 5 bases, there was a span of 10 bases. As DNA, the CDR3 is TGTGCCAGCTCACCCCGCGGAAGGACTGAAGCTTTCTTT. This codes for CASSPRGRTEAFF.

This sequence joins TRBV4-3 and TRBJ2-5, with 12 bases fitting TRBD2. Germline assignment: CDR1 LGHNA and CDR2 YSLEER. The CDR3 consists of 18 residues. Losses at the gene ends were 0 bases for V and 4 bases for J; bases not matched to a gene: 9. The CDR3 spells CASSQEATSGGPGETQYF. In DNA, the CDR3 is TGCGCCAGCAGCCAAGAGGCGACTAGCGGGGGCCCGGGAGAGACCCAGTACTTC.

This clonotype was detected only a few times. The chain employs TRBV10-3 and TRBJ2-3, with 16 bases aligning to TRBD2. The V segment lost 11 bases and the J segment 5 bases; nucleotides outside the gene matches: 7. Germline V CDR1 and CDR2: ENHRY, SYGVKD. The CDR3 loop spans 15 amino acids. The CDR3 sequence is CASGTSGGAGDTQYF. In DNA form, the CDR3 reads TGTGCCTCCGGGACTAGCGGGGGGGCCGGAGATACGCAGTATTTT.

The chain uses TRBV11-3 and TRBJ2-5; D is possibly TRBD2 (5 bases). Looked up from germline, CDR1 is SGHNT and CDR2 is YENEEA. Trimming cost V 1 base and J 1 base, with 13 bases left between them. This CDR3 spans 16 amino acids. CDR3 nucleotide sequence: TGTGCCAGCAGCTTAGGGGTCACGGGGAGCCAAGAGACCCAGTACTTC. This codes for CASSLGVTGSQETQYF.

V usage is TRBV27 and J usage is TRBJ2-7; 9 bases align to TRBD1. This CDR3 has 14 amino acids. Germline CDR1 and CDR2: MNHEY and SMNVEV (reference sequence). Unmatched junction bases numbered 10, after V lost 8 bases and J lost 5 bases. This CDR3 is CASPGQGLFDEQYF. DNA of the CDR3: TGTGCCAGCCCGGGACAGGGACTATTCGACGAGCAGTACTTC.

The rearrangement links TRBV4-1 to TRBJ2-6; TRBD2 aligns across 7 bases. Germline CDR1 and CDR2: MGHRA and YSYEKL. The CDR3 has 18 residues. Trimming removed 4 bases from V and 2 bases from J; junction bases left unmatched: 11. The CDR3 nucleotides read TGCGCCAGCAGCCCCCGGGAGGAGGATCCGGCTGGGGCCAACGTCCTGACTTTC. Translated, it gives CASSPREEDPAGANVLTF.

In its sample, this clonotype was seen a few times. As DNA, the CDR3 is TGCGCCAGCAGCCAAGATTGGGAGAACACTGAAGCTTTCTTT. Translating it yields CASSQDWENTEAFF. The chain joins TRBV4-1 to TRBJ1-1; unclear D gene. The CDR3 loop spans 14 amino acids. Per the germline V gene, CDR1 is MGHRA and CDR2 is YSYEKL. V lost 0 bases and J lost 1, with 6 bases in between.

The chain has TRBV16 and TRBJ1-6; 7 bases are shared with TRBD1. The CDR3 runs 15 residues. The ends lost 4 bases at V and 3 bases at J; junction bases unmatched: 3. From germline, CDR1 is KGHSY and CDR2 FQNENV. The CDR3 region has the DNA TGTGCCAGCAGCCGGGGGACAGACTATAATTCACCCCTCCACTTT. Amino acid sequence: CASSRGTDYNSPLHF.

Only a few counts were recorded for this clonotype. This chain connects TRBV6-4 to TRBJ2-3; 10 bases line up with TRBD2. Germline CDR1 and CDR2: MRHNA and SNTAGT. J lost 4 bases, V lost 0 bases, and 4 bases had no gene match. CDR3 length equals 16 residues. CDR3 coding DNA: TGTGCCAGCAGTGACTCCAGCGGGGGGGCCGCAGATACGCAGTATTTT. Translation: CASSDSSGGAADTQYF.

In its sample, this clonotype was seen many times. The CDR3 nucleotides read TGTGCCAGCAGCTTAGCGGGGGGGTCTACCTACAATGAGCAGTTCTTC. It is translated as CASSLAGGSTYNEQFF. This chain connects TRBV7-8 to TRBJ2-1; the match to TRBD2 covers 7 bases. The CDR3 spans 16 residues. V trimming: 0 bases; J trimming: 2 bases; junction bases outside the gene matches: 4. Germline V lookup: CDR1 SGHVS, CDR2 FQNEAQ.

This clonotype showed up just a few times. The genes are TRBV18 and TRBJ1-2; D possibly corresponds to TRBD1 (5 bases). Germline CDR1 and CDR2: KGHSH and LQKENI. Between the trimmed V and J ends, which lost 5 bases and 6 bases, there was a span of 13 bases. There are 13 residues in the CDR3. The CDR3 spells CASSGATENGYTF. CDR3 sequence (DNA): TGTGCCAGCTCAGGGGCAACAGAAAATGGCTACACCTTC. Supplemented by reference TRBV18 and TRBJ1-2, the full variable domain reads NAGVMQNPRHLVRRRGQEARLRCSPMKGHSHVYWYRQLPEEGLKFMVYLQKENIIDESGMPKERFSAEFPKEGPSILRIQQVVRGDSAAYFCASSGATENGYTFGSGTRLTVV.

The V and J genes are TRBV20-1 and TRBJ2-3; 9 bases map to TRBD1. The CDR3 is made up of 14 amino acids. Germline V gene sequence: CDR1 DFQATT, CDR2 SNEGSKA (reference sequence). The trim removed 5 bases at V and 5 bases at J, leaving 8 bases unmatched. The CDR3 region is CSAEDRGRKDTQYF. CDR3 in DNA: TGCAGTGCTGAGGACAGGGGTCGGAAAGATACGCAGTATTTT.

Only a few counts were recorded for this clonotype. The gene calls are TRBV28 and TRBJ1-1; TRBD1 might be the D (5 bases). The CDR3 spans 15 residues. Per the germline V gene, CDR1 is MDHEN and CDR2 is SYDVKM. Trimming cost V 7 bases and J 3 bases, with 18 bases left between them. CDR3 sequence: CASNPVGGMDTEAFF. The DNA of the CDR3 is TGTGCCAGCAACCCAGTCGGGGGAATGGACACTGAAGCTTTCTTT.

V usage is TRBV10-3 and J usage is TRBJ2-2, with TRBD2 identical over 10 bases. Per the germline V gene, CDR1 is ENHRY and CDR2 is SYGVKD. The CDR3 consists of 15 residues. V shed 6 bases and J 7 bases; nucleotides not matched to a gene: 8. The CDR3 here is CAISLAGGRSGELFF. CDR3 coding DNA: TGTGCCATCAGCTTAGCGGGGGGCCGCAGCGGGGAGCTGTTTTTT.

Ten or more counts support this clonotype. V gene TRBV4-1 combines with J gene TRBJ1-4; D ambiguous. The V gene lost 0 bases and the J gene lost 12 bases, with 17 bases spanning the gap. The CDR3 contains 15 residues. Germline CDR1 and CDR2: MGHRA and YSYEKL. CDR3 sequence: CASSQDEDVYGELFF. The DNA of the CDR3 is TGCGCCAGCAGCCAAGACGAAGACGTTTACGGAGAACTGTTTTTT.

This clonotype was counted many times. The V call is TRBV5-6, the J call TRBJ2-3; 8 bases fit TRBD2. The junction had 13 bases not matched to a gene; V was cut back by 1 base and J by 0 bases. This CDR3 has 19 amino acids. The germline gives CDR1 SGHDT, CDR2 YYEEEE. CDR3 in DNA: TGTGCCAGCAGCTTGCTGGGGGGACTAGGCGATATTAGCACAGATACGCAGTATTTT. This translates into CASSLLGGLGDISTDTQYF.

At least ten counts were recorded for this clonotype. The chain couples TRBV7-3 to TRBJ2-3; 8 bases line up with TRBD2. There are 14 residues in the CDR3. V was clipped by 3 bases and J by 6 bases; unmatched bases: 5. CDR1 is SGHTA, CDR2 FQGTGA, per germline. For the CDR3, the DNA is TGTGCCAGCAGCTTCGGAGCGGGGGCGGATACGCAGTATTTT. Residues: CASSFGAGADTQYF.

V gene TRBV28 combines with J gene TRBJ1-1; possible D gene TRBD1, 5 bases. Trimming removed 3 bases from V and 5 bases from J, with 25 bases in between. The V gene's germline CDR1 is MDHEN and CDR2 SYDVKM. The CDR3 has 18 amino acids. CDR3 DNA sequence: TGTGCCAGCAGTTTTGTTTATGAGGGGAAAGGTTTCTGGACTGAAGCTTTCTTT. Encoded protein: CASSFVYEGKGFWTEAFF.

This clonotype appeared many times. This chain links TRBV6-5 with TRBJ1-2, with TRBD1 as a possible D gene (6 bases). The germline V and J ends were trimmed by 5 bases and 2 bases, with 18 bases remaining between them. The CDR3 covers 16 residues. The germline CDR1 and CDR2 sequences are MNHEY and SVGAGI. CDR3 bases: TGTGCCAGCAGTGGGACAATGAGAGGGGTGAACTATGGCTACACCTTC. This encodes CASSGTMRGVNYGYTF.

This clonotype has just a few counts. The gene calls are TRBV4-3 and TRBJ2-1; 11 bases align to TRBD1. In germline, CDR1 is LGHNA, CDR2 YSLEER. There are 16 residues in the CDR3. V shed 0 bases and J 6 bases; nucleotides not matched to a gene: 4. The CDR3 DNA follows: TGCGCCAGCAGCCAAGAAACCGGGACAGGGGGCAATGAGCAGTTCTTC. Translated, it gives CASSQETGTGGNEQFF.

This clonotype was seen at least ten times. The chain has TRBV7-2 and TRBJ1-1, with TRBD1 identical over 8 bases. The V gene's germline CDR1 is SGHTA and CDR2 FQGNSA. The V gene end was trimmed by 4 bases and the J gene end by 4 bases; junction bases not matched to a gene: 5. The CDR3 has 14 amino acids. The CDR3 DNA reads TGTGCCAGCAGCTACTTACAGGGGGTCACTGAAGCTTTCTTT. It translates to CASSYLQGVTEAFF.

In its sample, this clonotype was seen a few times. The junction and the germline gene differ at one end; a read error may be behind it. The gene calls are TRBV6-2 or TRBV6-3 and TRBJ2-7; TRBD1 aligns across 9 bases. CDR1 MNHEY and CDR2 SVGEGT come from the germline V gene. This CDR3 comprises 13 residues. The CDR3 region has the DNA TGTGCCAGCAGTTACGTTCCCGGGACAGGGAAAGGCTTC. It encodes CASSYVPGTGKGF.

This clonotype was picked up a small number of times. The V call is TRBV6-5, the J call TRBJ2-1; D might be TRBD1 or TRBD2, each matching 5 bases. V was pared by 2 bases and J by 8 bases, with 19 bases between. The germline V gene encodes CDR1 MNHEY and CDR2 SVGAGI. The CDR3 consists of 16 residues. This chain's CDR3 is CASSYTSGTSTYEQFF. The DNA for the CDR3 is TGTGCCAGCAGTTACACATCCGGGACCAGTACCTATGAGCAGTTCTTC.

The rearrangement joins TRBV7-8 to TRBJ2-7, with D unclear. There are 14 residues in the CDR3. Germline V lookup: CDR1 SGHVS, CDR2 FQNEAQ. Trimming removed 2 bases from V and 1 base from J, with 9 bases in between. CDR3 DNA: TGTGCCAGCAGCTTATTAACCGGGTCCTACGAGCAGTACTTC. This gives the protein CASSLLTGSYEQYF.